This T cell receptor beta chain was obtained from a study of T-cell memory formation after mild COVID-19. Overall study findings and caveats: Pre-infection memory showed some responding clones, and this suggested that cross-reactive memory joined. Later expanders leaned CD4+, whereas clones that contracted between day 15 and 85 were balanced CD4/CD8. The authors left the SARS-CoV-2 specificity of second-wave clones peaking on day 37 unconfirmed.

In TCRdb, the 5' RACE reads were re-called with MiXCR into one record per CDR3 protein. The table has about 540,000 distinct CDR3 sequences, 20% seen once. Details on this clonotype: As yet, its antigen is unknown.

The receptor's source is an adult woman who had mild COVID-19 (a few samples of this study predate the infection). Cell type and time point are not known. The sequenced sample was PBMCs or a T cell subset sorted from them (not recorded which).

The CDR3 nucleotides read TGTGCCAGCAGCTCCGTGGGGGTCACTGAAGCTTTCTTT. Amino acid sequence: CASSSVGVTEAFF. The chain combines TRBV11-3 with TRBJ1-1, with D possibly being TRBD1 (5 bases). Germline V CDR1 and CDR2: SGHNT, YENEEA. This CDR3 spans 13 amino acids. V was trimmed by 4 bases and J by 4 bases, leaving 10 bases between them.